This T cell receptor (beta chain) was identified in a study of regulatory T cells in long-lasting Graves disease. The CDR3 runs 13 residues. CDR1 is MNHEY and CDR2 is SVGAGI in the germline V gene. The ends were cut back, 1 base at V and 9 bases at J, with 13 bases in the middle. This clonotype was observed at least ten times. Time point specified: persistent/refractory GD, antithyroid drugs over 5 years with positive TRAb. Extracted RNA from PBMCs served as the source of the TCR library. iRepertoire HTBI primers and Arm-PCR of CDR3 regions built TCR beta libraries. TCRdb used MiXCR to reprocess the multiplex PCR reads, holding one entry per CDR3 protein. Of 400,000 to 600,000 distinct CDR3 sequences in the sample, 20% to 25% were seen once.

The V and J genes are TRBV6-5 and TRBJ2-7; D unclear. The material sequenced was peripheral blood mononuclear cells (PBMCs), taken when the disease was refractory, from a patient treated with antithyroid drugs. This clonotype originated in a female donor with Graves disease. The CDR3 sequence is CASSYFGEERQYF. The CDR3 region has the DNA TGTGCCAGCAGTTACTTTGGGGAAGAGCGGCAGTACTTC.